This is a list of T cell receptor beta chains from one sample in a study of cytomegalovirus exposure and HLA in healthy donors. Clones were sequenced by immunoSEQ multiplex PCR, and TCRdb holds only the in-frame ones, with some missing. Of 110,000 to 150,000 clones in the sample, nearly 10% are singletons; the top ten hold 1.5% to 2%. The sample consisted of PBMCs. The origin of the receptors is a man between 50 and 59 years old in good health and CMV-seronegative. CDR3s include the opening cysteine and the closing phenylalanine or tryptophan. The D gene is left open where the match is weak. Only part of the rows carry a size: once, few, many, or a class if the clone is expanded.

J gene | clone size | V gene | D gene | CDR3 DNA | CDR3 protein
TRBJ1-1 | few | TRBV9 | TRBD1 | TGTGCCAGCAGCGTAGGACAGGGGGCGGACACTGAAGCTTTCTTT | CASSVGQGADTEAFF
TRBJ2-5 | NA | TRBV5-1 | TRBD2 | TGCGCCAGCAGCTTCCTAGCGGGGGCTAACCAAGAGACCCAGTACTTC | CASSFLAGANQETQYF
TRBJ1-1 | NA | TRBV5-1 | TRBD1 | TGCGCCAGCAGCTTGCTGATTGACAGGGTCTCTGAAGCTTTCTTT | CASSLLIDRVSEAFF
TRBJ1-3 | NA | TRBV14 | NA | TGTGCCAGCAGCCAAGTCCATTTCGGAAACACCATATATTTT | CASSQVHFGNTIYF
TRBJ2-1 | NA | TRBV28 | TRBD2 | TGTGCCAGCAGTTCCGCTGGAAGCGGGAGAAGGGAGCAGTTCTTC | CASSSAGSGRREQFF
TRBJ2-7 | few | TRBV28 | NA | TGTGCCAGCAGTTTATGGACAGGCGAGCAGTACTTC | CASSLWTGEQYF
TRBJ1-3 | few | TRBV6-1 | NA | TGTGCCAGCAGTGAAGGAGGGTGGGGGGGCTCTGGAAACACCATATATTTT | CASSEGGWGGSGNTIYF
TRBJ2-1 | few | TRBV11-2 | TRBD1 | TGTGCCAGCAGTTATAACACAGGGGACAATGAGCAGTTCTTC | CASSYNTGDNEQFF
TRBJ2-6 | few | TRBV27 | TRBD1 | TGTGCCAGCAGTCCTCTCGGACAGGGAACGGGGGCCAACGTCCTGACTTTC | CASSPLGQGTGANVLTF
TRBJ2-5 | NA | TRBV5-6 | NA | TGTGCCAGCAGCTTATGGGGCGGGGGCGCGGGGCAAGAGACCCAGTACTTC | CASSLWGGGAGQETQYF
TRBJ1-5 | NA | TRBV30 | NA | TGTGCCTGGAGTGTGGGGGATAAGGGGGTGCAGCCCCAGCATTTT | CAWSVGDKGVQPQHF
TRBJ1-2 | few | TRBV4-1 | TRBD1 | TGCGCCAGCAGCCCAGGACAGGGGGCTATAGCTAACTATGGCTACACCTTC | CASSPGQGAIANYGYTF
TRBJ1-2 | NA | TRBV7-3 | TRBD1 | TGTGCCAGCAGCCAAACAGACAGGGCTGGCTACACCTTC | CASSQTDRAGYTF
TRBJ2-5 | few | TRBV2 | TRBD2 | TGTGCCAGCAGTGAAGTTTCGACTCAATCGGGGGGGACCCAGTACTTC | CASSEVSTQSGGTQYF
TRBJ1-4 | NA | TRBV2 | NA | TGTGCCGGACGAGAACCGGGGGTTGAAAAACTGTTTTTT | CAGREPGVEKLFF
TRBJ1-5 | few | TRBV12-5 | NA | TGTGCTAGTGGTCCCCCGTGGAGGGATCAGCCCCAGCATTTT | CASGPPWRDQPQHF
TRBJ1-5 | few | TRBV18 | TRBD1 | TGTGCCAGCTCACCCACGGAGGGGGCGTCAAATCAGCCCCAGCATTTT | CASSPTEGASNQPQHF
TRBJ2-7 | NA | TRBV6-1 | NA | TGTGCCAGCATCCCCCGAGGAGACTCCTACGAGCAGTACTTC | CASIPRGDSYEQYF